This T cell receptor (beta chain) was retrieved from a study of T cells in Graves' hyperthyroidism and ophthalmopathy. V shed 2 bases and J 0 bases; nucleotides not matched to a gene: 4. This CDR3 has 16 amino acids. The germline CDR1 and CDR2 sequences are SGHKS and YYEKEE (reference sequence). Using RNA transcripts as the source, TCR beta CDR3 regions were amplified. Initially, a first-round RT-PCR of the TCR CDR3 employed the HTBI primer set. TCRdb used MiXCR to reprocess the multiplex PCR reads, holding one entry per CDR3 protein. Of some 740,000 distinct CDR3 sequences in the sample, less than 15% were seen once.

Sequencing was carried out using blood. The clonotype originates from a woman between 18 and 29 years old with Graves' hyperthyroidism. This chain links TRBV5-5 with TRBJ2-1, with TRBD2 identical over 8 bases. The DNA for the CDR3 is TGTGCCAGCAGCTTTACTAGCGGATACTCCTACAATGAGCAGTTCTTC. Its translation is CASSFTSGYSYNEQFF. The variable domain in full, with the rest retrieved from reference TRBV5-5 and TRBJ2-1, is DAGVTQSPTHLIKTRGQQVTLRCSPISGHKSVSWYQQVLGQGPQFIFQYYEKEERGRGNFPDRFSARQFPNYSSELNVNALLLGDSALYLCASSFTSGYSYNEQFFGPGTRLTVL.